Listed below are T cell receptor beta chains from one sample, sequenced in a study of vaccination effects on CD4 cells after COVID-19. These TCRs are of unknown antigen specificity. Profiled with immunoSEQ multiplex PCR; TCRdb holds only in-frame clones, not every one. The sample contains tens of thousands of clones, almost 75% of which appear only once. Sequencing was performed on CD4+ T cells from PBMCs cultured with HCoV-229E spike peptides, taken after COVID-19 vaccination. All receptors derive from a human donor who received a COVID-19 vaccine. Both conserved end residues are trimmed from each CDR3.

>TRBJ2-2|TRBV5-1
ASSLGWAVNTGELF
>TRBJ1-6|TRBV7-8
ASSPEPESYNSPLH
>TRBJ1-2|TRBV5-6
ASSFRGYHDYGYT
>TRBJ2-4|TRBV11-2
ASVGLAKNIQY
>TRBJ2-2|TRBV5-4
ASSLLRAGWTGELF
>TRBJ1-1|TRBV10-3
AIGSQGANTEAF
>TRBJ2-2|TRBV10-3
AISSLLAGGNTGELF
>TRBJ2-7|TRBV18
ASSPQDRDTYEQY
>TRBJ1-6|TRBV6-1
ASSEWQSYNSPLH
>TRBJ2-7|TRBV6-5
ASRRGSPYEQY
>TRBJ1-1|TRBV10-1
ASRDDRTNTEAF
>TRBJ1-4|TRBV27
ASSLSGMRLRKLF
>TRBJ2-7|TRBV7-9
ASSPRLAGATYEQY
>TRBJ2-1|TRBV7-8
ASSRGTGLYNEQF
>TRBJ1-6|TRBV7-9
ASSLESLASPLH
>TRBJ1-6|TRBV2
ASRGRTGTDSPLH
>TRBJ2-1|TRBV4-1
ASSQAEGSYNEQF
>TRBJ2-2|TRBV5-1
ASSLSGGSNTGELF
>TRBJ1-6|TRBV5-8
ASSPSGTQYSPLH
>TRBJ2-7|TRBV5-1
ASSTGTSASYEQY
>TRBJ1-2|TRBV2
ASRGDRGYYGYT
>TRBJ2-7|TRBV11-2
ASSLRGPSSYEQY
>TRBJ2-7|TRBV4-2
ASSPTSGREYEQY
>TRBJ2-4|TRBV11-1
ASSPEGQLAKNIQY
>TRBJ2-1|TRBV19
ASSLAGGDEQF
>TRBJ1-6|TRBV5-1
ASSLSGRSPLH
>TRBJ2-7|TRBV9
ASSVGDTASYEQY
>TRBJ2-4|TRBV11-2
ASSLEYIQY
>TRBJ1-2|TRBV15
ATSRDLQNYGYT
>TRBJ2-1|TRBV21-1
ASSKTRDYSFF
>TRBJ2-1|TRBV6-5
ASGGGGASGNEQF
>TRBJ1-1|TRBV19
ASSYRDPPEAF
>TRBJ2-5|TRBV25-1
ASSEHRVTGTQY
>TRBJ2-5|TRBV18
ASSPSGAKETQY
>TRBJ2-1|TRBV14
ASSQSMLHEQF
>TRBJ1-6|TRBV5-1
ASSLDAANSPLH
>TRBJ2-4|TRBV18
ASSPLGVAKNIQY
>TRBJ2-7|TRBV5-1
ASSLGGRLAGGPYEQY
>TRBJ2-2|TRBV19
ASSQLAGNTGELF
>TRBJ2-5|TRBV11-3
ASSSGWSDQETQY
>TRBJ2-1|TRBV11-3
ASSRQDRDPPMGYNEQF
>TRBJ1-5|TRBV19
ASTAGQVLDQPQH
>TRBJ1-1|TRBV5-8
ASRPQGAEAF
>TRBJ2-1|TRBV9
ASSVATTTRSYNEQF
>TRBJ2-7|TRBV3-1/TRBV3-2
ASSQEPGEQY
>TRBJ1-6|TRBV6-5
ASSLLLGGRSPLH
>TRBJ1-1|TRBV7-9
ASSKGMGGTDTEAF
>TRBJ1-2|TRBV24-1
ATSDYSSNYGYT
>TRBJ2-6|TRBV7-8
ASSFGLAVSGANVLT
>TRBJ1-1|TRBV11-3
ASSLTGSAEAF
>TRBJ1-1|TRBV14
ASSQGTVNTEAF
>TRBJ2-2|TRBV4-1
ASSQVDMGFGTGELF